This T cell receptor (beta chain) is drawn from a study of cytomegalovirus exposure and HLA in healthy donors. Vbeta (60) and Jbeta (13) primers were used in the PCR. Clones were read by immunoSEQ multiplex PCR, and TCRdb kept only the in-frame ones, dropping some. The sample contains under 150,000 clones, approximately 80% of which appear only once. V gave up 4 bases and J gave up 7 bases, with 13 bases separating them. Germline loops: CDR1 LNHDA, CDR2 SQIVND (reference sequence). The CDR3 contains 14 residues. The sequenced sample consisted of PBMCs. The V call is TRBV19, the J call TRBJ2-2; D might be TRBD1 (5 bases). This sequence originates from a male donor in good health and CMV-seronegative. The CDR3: CASSTAGSDGELFF. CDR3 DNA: TGTGCCAGTAGTACCGCAGGGTCAGACGGGGAGCTGTTTTTT.